The clone carrying this T cell receptor beta chain was found many times. The sample is drawn from a study of neurological immune-mediated disorders. Synthesis of cDNA was accomplished via 5'RACE employing 10-nucleotide random UMIs. TCRdb redid the calling of the 5' RACE reads with MiXCR, one entry per CDR3 protein. The sample holds approximately 90,000 distinct CDR3 sequences; roughly 4% are singletons and the top ten take 5% to 6.5%. Germline loops: CDR1 MNHEY, CDR2 SVGAGI. There are 15 residues in the CDR3. Trimming took 8 bases from V and 8 from J; bases not matched to a gene: 14. Unsorted libraries were generated from 2 million PBMCs held at -80 degrees C.

The sequencing sample was made of PBMCs. The source is a woman aged 18-29 years with multiple sclerosis. This chain uses TRBV6-5 with TRBJ2-2, with TRBD2 identical over 7 bases. The CDR3 bases are TGTGCCAGCCGAAAAAGCGGGACCCGGAGTGGGGAGCTGTTTTTT. This sequence encodes CASRKSGTRSGELFF.